The rows below give T cell receptor beta chains drawn from one sample of a study of OX40 agonist ivuxolimab in advanced cancers. Generated by immunoSEQ multiplex PCR, the TCRdb table keeps only in-frame clones and is missing some. The sample contains 30,000 to 35,000 clones, about nine tenths of which appear only once. The specimen was CD4+ or CD8+ T cells sorted from blood, collected in a trial of the OX40 agonist ivuxolimab. These receptors came from an adult with an advanced solid tumor such as melanoma, head and neck, liver or kidney cancer. Each CDR3 is given with its conserved first and last residue. The D gene is left open where the match is weak.

>TRBD1|TRBJ2-7|TRBV7-2
CASRIPGQGGEQYF
>TRBD1|TRBJ2-5|TRBV5-5
CASSLVGDRSRETQYF
>TRBD2|TRBJ2-3|TRBV27
CASSLLAGADTQYF
>NA|TRBJ1-1|TRBV15
CATSRDLHTEAFF
>NA|TRBJ1-5|TRBV13
CASSFGSNQPQHF
>NA|TRBJ2-5|TRBV7-9
CASSLGALLVGETQYF
>TRBD2|TRBJ2-7|TRBV5-8
CASSAWTSGSGEQYF
>NA|TRBJ2-7|TRBV6-1
CATTQIGVEGEQYF
>NA|TRBJ2-2|TRBV7-3
CASSLGVNTGELFF
>NA|TRBJ2-7|TRBV5-5
CASSYGFGKDEQYF
>TRBD1|TRBJ1-1|TRBV4-1
CASSQGTGVNTEAFF
>NA|TRBJ2-7|TRBV19
CASSFGLFGEQYF
>TRBD1|TRBJ2-1|TRBV9
CASSAEQGEQFF
>NA|TRBJ1-1|TRBV23-1
CASSLSSGAFF
>TRBD2|TRBJ2-1|TRBV2
CASSGASGGQYNEQFF
>TRBD2|TRBJ2-2|TRBV7-3
CASSLLVKTSGLTGELFF
>TRBD1|TRBJ1-3|TRBV19
CASGQGPGNTIYF
>NA|TRBJ2-6|TRBV6-6
CASSYAGTGANVLTF
>TRBD1|TRBJ2-3|TRBV25-1
CASSESYDRGLDTQYF
>NA|TRBJ1-1|TRBV28
CASRQEGGGEAFF
>NA|TRBJ1-4|TRBV7-9
CASSLALGSLGEKLFF
>NA|TRBJ2-7|TRBV11-2
CASSLVGESSYEQYF
>NA|TRBJ1-2|TRBV5-5
CASSLEGPFGYTF
>NA|TRBJ2-7|TRBV11-2
CASSPGEGVNEQYF